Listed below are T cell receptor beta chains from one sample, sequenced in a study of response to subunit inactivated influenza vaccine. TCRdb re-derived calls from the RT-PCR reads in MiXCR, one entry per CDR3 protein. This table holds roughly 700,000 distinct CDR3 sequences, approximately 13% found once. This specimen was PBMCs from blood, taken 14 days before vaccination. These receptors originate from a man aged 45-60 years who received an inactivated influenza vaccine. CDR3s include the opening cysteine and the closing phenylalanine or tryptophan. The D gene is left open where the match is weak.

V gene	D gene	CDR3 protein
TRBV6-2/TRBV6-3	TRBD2	CASSYWIAGGPETQYF
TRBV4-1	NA	CASSQDHISGGWGKYNEQFF
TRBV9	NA	CASSEGLGPYEQYF
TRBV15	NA	CATSRDSQVNYGYTF
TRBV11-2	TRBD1	CASSLVGQGVSPLHF
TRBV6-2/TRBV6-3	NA	CASSYIFAGSGNQPQHF
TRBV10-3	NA	CAISPENQDTQYF
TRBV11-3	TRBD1	CASSSLETGLSFLYGYTF
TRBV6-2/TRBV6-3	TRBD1	CASRTTGETYNEQFF
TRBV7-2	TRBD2	CASSFPVTGTSGGASPYNEQFF
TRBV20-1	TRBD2	CSASRGAGGLYNEQFF
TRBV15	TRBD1	CATSSHEGAAKNIQYF
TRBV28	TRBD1	CASSPQPGTGEGTNYGYTF
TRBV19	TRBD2	CASSTQLAGYNEQFF
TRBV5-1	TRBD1	CASSTDRGVLRNNEQFF
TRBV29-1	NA	CSVDQGGETQYF
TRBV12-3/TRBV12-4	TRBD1	CASSSGQGSSGANVLTF
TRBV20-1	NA	CSASPGHLSSYEQYF
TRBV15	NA	CATSSRFDSFNQPQHF
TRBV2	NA	CASSEGEKNGGYTF
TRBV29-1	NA	CSVASGISTDTQYF
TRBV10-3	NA	CAISESWNSRYETDTQYF
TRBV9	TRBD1	CASSVAGQASYEQYF
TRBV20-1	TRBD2	CSAPTSGRKYEQYF
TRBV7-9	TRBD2	CASSLASTSGATDTQYF
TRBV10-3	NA	CAISEGARSSYEQYF
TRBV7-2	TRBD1	CASSLVGQGGGYTF
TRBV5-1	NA	CASSLDFNTEAFF
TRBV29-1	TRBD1	CSVGSRRQGAWETQYF
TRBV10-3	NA	CAISESGGRRNTGELFF
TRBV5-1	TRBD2	CASSAGGAGTGELFF
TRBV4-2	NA	CASSPLGGYEQYF
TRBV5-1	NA	CASSLNTGNTIYF
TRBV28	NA	CASSLWIQETQYF
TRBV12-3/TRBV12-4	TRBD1	CASSQQGSSYGYTF
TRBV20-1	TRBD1	CSARGGQGASNTGELFF
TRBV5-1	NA	CAASIEGGGRDTQYF
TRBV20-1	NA	CSAIMQESNQPQHF
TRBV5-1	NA	CASSLAGGAANTEAFF
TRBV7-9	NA	CASSEGGGRLSSYEQYF
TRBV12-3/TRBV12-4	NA	CASSPTGASVYNEQFF
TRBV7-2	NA	CASSLVGKNTEAFF
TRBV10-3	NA	CAISADSEQYF
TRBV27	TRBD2	CASSSPMASGRYNEQFF
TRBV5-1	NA	CASSLGGWDSYEQYF
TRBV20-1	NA	CSASRGPPYEQYF